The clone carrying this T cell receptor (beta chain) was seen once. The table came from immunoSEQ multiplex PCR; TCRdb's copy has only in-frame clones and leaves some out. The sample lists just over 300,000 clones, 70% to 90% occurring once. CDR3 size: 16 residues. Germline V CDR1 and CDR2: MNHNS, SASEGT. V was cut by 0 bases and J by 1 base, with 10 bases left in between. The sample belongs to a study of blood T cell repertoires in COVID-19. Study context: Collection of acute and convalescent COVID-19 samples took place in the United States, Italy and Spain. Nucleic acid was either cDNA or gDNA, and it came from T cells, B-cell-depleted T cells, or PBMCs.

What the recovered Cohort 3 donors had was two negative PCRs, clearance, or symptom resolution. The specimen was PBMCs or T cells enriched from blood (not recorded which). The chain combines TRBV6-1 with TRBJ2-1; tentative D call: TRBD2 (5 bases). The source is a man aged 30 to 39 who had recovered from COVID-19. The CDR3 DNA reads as TGTGCCAGCAGTGAAGCGACTATCCGATCCTACAATGAGCAGTTCTTC. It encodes CASSEATIRSYNEQFF.